This T cell receptor beta chain was sequenced for a study of T cell responses to AZD1222 COVID-19 vaccine. Overall study results and limits: Spike-spanning, vaccine-associated CD4 TCRs were dominant at 160-218 and 743-854.

Clones were sequenced by immunoSEQ multiplex PCR, and TCRdb holds only the in-frame ones, with some missing. The data hold about 150,000 clones, with more than 90% observed a single time. This CDR3 has 13 residues. Germline CDR1 and CDR2: KGHDR and SFDVKD. Trimming removed 3 bases from V and 5 bases from J, with 7 bases in between. For this clone: Its antigen is not known.

The receptor was isolated from an adult in good health. The chain combines TRBV24-1 with TRBJ2-1; D unclear. The source was peripheral blood, collected on day 0 of AZD1222 vaccination. CDR3 DNA sequence: TGTGCCACCAGTGATCTACTCCACAATGAGCAGTTCTTC. It specifies CATSDLLHNEQFF.